The 14 T cell receptor beta chains given below trace back to one sample, sequenced in a study of PD-1 blockade in classical Hodgkin lymphoma. Clones were sequenced by immunoSEQ multiplex PCR, and TCRdb holds only the in-frame ones, with some missing. The sample yields about 28,000 clones, just under 80% seen once. Documented time point: cycle 4 day 1 (C4D1), after about 6 weeks of nivolumab. The patients all showed relapse after autologous stem cell transplantation, while their brentuximab vedotin exposure varied. The starting material was peripheral blood mononuclear cells (PBMCs), obtained before the fourth cycle of nivolumab. The receptor set was obtained from a human donor with classical Hodgkin lymphoma.

DNA of the CDR3: TGTGCCAGTAGTACAGGGCGGGAGACCCAGTACTTC. This encodes CASSTGRETQYF. The gene calls are TRBV19 and TRBJ2-5; maybe TRBD1 (5 bases). The germline CDR1 and CDR2 sequences are LNHDA and SQIVND (reference sequence). Trimming cost V 4 bases and J 5 bases, with 8 bases left between them. This CDR3 region has 12 residues.

The CDR3 protein is CSVRTRGGEQFF. CDR3 coding DNA: TGCAGCGTCCGCACCCGAGGTGGGGAGCAGTTCTTC. V and J are TRBV29-1 and TRBJ2-1, with D unclear. Trimming removed 6 bases at V and 10 bases at J, with 16 bases between. CDR3 size: 12 residues. Germline loops: CDR1 SQVTM, CDR2 ANQGSEA.

The chain links TRBV30 to TRBJ2-3, with 7 bases aligning to TRBD2. From germline, CDR1 is GTSNPN and CDR2 SVGIG (reference sequence). CDR3 length equals 12 residues. Trimming removed 2 bases from V and 6 bases from J; junction bases left unmatched: 2. The CDR3 spells CAWSSGGDTQYF. The CDR3 DNA is TGTGCCTGGAGTTCCGGGGGGGATACGCAGTATTTT.

V is TRBV6-1 and J is TRBJ2-1; D is undetermined. The CDR3 length is 16 residues. V lost 3 bases to trimming and J lost 6 bases, with 18 bases between them. Germline values: CDR1 MNHNS, CDR2 SASEGT. The CDR3 spells CASSDGRHGLANEQFF. In DNA, the CDR3 is TGTGCCAGCAGTGATGGGCGACACGGGTTAGCCAATGAGCAGTTCTTC.

CDR3 DNA sequence: TGTGCCAGCAGTGTACGGGAGGGAGCCTACGAGCAGTACTTC. It is translated as CASSVREGAYEQYF. The gene calls are TRBV6-1 and TRBJ2-7; 8 bases agree with TRBD2. CDR1 is MNHNS, CDR2 SASEGT, per germline. CDR3 length: 14 residues. The V segment lost 4 bases and the J segment 2 bases; nucleotides outside the gene matches: 4.

The chain couples TRBV19 to TRBJ2-3; possible D gene TRBD2, 6 bases. Germline CDR1 and CDR2: LNHDA and SQIVND (reference sequence). The CDR3 loop spans 14 amino acids. Trimming cost V 5 bases and J 2 bases, with 11 bases left between them. The CDR3 nucleotides read TGTGCCAGTAGTTTGGGACTTAACACAGATACGCAGTATTTT. Protein sequence: CASSLGLNTDTQYF.

This clone was seen just once. The chain recombines TRBV6-6 with TRBJ2-1; D gene unclear. Trimming removed 2 bases at V and 0 bases at J, with 8 bases between. The CDR3 length is 15 residues. Germline CDR1 is MNHNY and CDR2 is SVGAGI (reference sequence). CDR3 protein: CASSYGGNSYNEQFF. Here the CDR3 DNA reads TGTGCCAGCAGTTACGGCGGAAACTCCTACAATGAGCAGTTCTTC.

This rearrangement joins TRBV28 to TRBJ2-1; D is uncertain. The germline gives CDR1 MDHEN, CDR2 SYDVKM. The CDR3 covers 12 residues. Trimming took off 2 bases at V and 15 bases at J, with 14 bases between the two ends. In nucleotides, the CDR3 is TGTGCCAGCAGTTTACTCTTCGGCCCGGGGTTCTTC. Translation gives CASSLLFGPGFF.

This clone was recorded a few times. V usage is TRBV6-5 and J usage is TRBJ2-1; 12 nucleotides align to TRBD2. The CDR3 sequence is 16 residues long. Germline CDR1 MNHEY, CDR2 SVGAGI. V was clipped by 4 bases and J by 4 bases; unmatched bases: 5. The DNA of the CDR3 is TGTGCCAGCAGTTCAAGACTAGCGGGAGCATACAATGAGCAGTTCTTC. This gives the protein CASSSRLAGAYNEQFF.

This clone is termed medium-sized (0.01 to 0.1%). This chain joins TRBV6-1 and TRBJ2-7; 8 positions agree with TRBD2. CDR1 is MNHNS, CDR2 SASEGT, per germline. With V trimmed by 2 bases and J by 5 bases, 8 bases remained unmatched. The CDR3 spans 15 residues. CDR3 region: CASSEYEREPHEQYF. In nucleotides, the CDR3 is TGTGCCAGCAGTGAATATGAGCGGGAGCCCCACGAGCAGTACTTC.

V is TRBV19 and J is TRBJ1-5; TRBD1 might be the D (6 bases). From germline, CDR1 is LNHDA and CDR2 SQIVND (reference sequence). CDR3 length equals 17 residues. Trimming took off 2 bases at V and 3 bases at J, with 17 bases between the two ends. CDR3 DNA: TGTGCCAGTAGTATACCTACCAGGGGACTCGACAATCAGCCCCAGCATTTT. As protein: CASSIPTRGLDNQPQHF.

The chain carries TRBV5-1 and TRBJ1-4; 7 bases are a match to TRBD1. Germline V gene data show CDR1 as SGHRS and CDR2 as YFSETQ. CDR3 length equals 15 residues. V shed 0 bases, J shed 3 bases, and the junction held 2 bases outside the gene matches. The chain's CDR3 is CASSLAGTANEKLFF. The DNA of the CDR3 is TGCGCCAGCAGCTTGGCGGGGACAGCTAATGAAAAACTGTTTTTT. Looking up the rest from reference TRBV5-1 and TRBJ1-4 gives the full variable domain: KAGVTQTPRYLIKTRGQQVTLSCSPISGHRSVSWYQQTPGQGLQFLFEYFSETQRNKGNFPGRFSGRQFSNSRSEMNVSTLELGDSALYLCASSLAGTANEKLFFGSGTQLSVL.

This chain joins TRBV27 and TRBJ2-2; 8 bases map to TRBD2. Looked up from germline, CDR1 is MNHEY and CDR2 is SMNVEV (reference sequence). V lost 5 bases and J lost 0; bases outside the gene matches: 5. CDR3 length equals 16 residues. The CDR3 loop is CASSTPAGANTGELFF. DNA for the CDR3: TGTGCCAGCAGTACACCAGCGGGAGCGAACACCGGGGAGCTGTTTTTT.

The chain couples TRBV10-3 to TRBJ2-3; a possible D gene is TRBD1 (7 bases). Germline-derived CDR1 and CDR2 are ENHRY and SYGVKD. Trimming pared 7 bases from V and 5 bases from J, leaving 19 bases between. This CDR3 spans 15 amino acids. The CDR3 reads CAITRQGGVEDTQYF. CDR3 bases: TGTGCCATCACCAGACAGGGCGGGGTTGAAGATACGCAGTATTTT.